Each of the 16 T cell receptor beta chains below was sequenced from the same sample in a study of T cells after yellow fever vaccination. From the 5' RACE reads, TCRdb called clonotypes with MiXCR, one entry per CDR3 protein. The table includes hundreds of thousands of distinct CDR3 sequences, around 6.4% detected once. Specimen: PBMCs, collected 5 days after the yellow fever booster vaccination. Receptors were obtained from a man aged 30 to 39 who received the YFV17D yellow fever vaccine.

This clonotype was counted many times. The genes are TRBV5-1 and TRBJ2-2; 12 nucleotides agree with TRBD2. Germline CDR1 and CDR2: SGHRS and YFSETQ. The CDR3 is made up of 17 amino acids. J was trimmed by 6 bases and V by 5 bases; bases with no gene match: 11. Here the CDR3 reads CASRAPASGRAAGELFF. CDR3 DNA sequence: TGCGCCAGCAGAGCCCCGGCTAGCGGGAGGGCGGCCGGGGAGCTGTTTTTT.

This clonotype was seen more than once but under ten times. V usage is TRBV7-9 and J usage is TRBJ2-7; no reliable D call. V shed 5 bases and J shed 5 bases, with 10 bases lying between them. The CDR3 has 12 residues. The germline V gene encodes CDR1 SEHNR and CDR2 FQNEAQ (reference sequence). CDR3 protein: CASSPEGDEQYF. The CDR3 region has the DNA TGTGCCAGCAGCCCGGAAGGAGACGAGCAGTACTTC.

This clonotype was found many times. The gene calls are TRBV28 and TRBJ2-3; weak D call: TRBD1 (6 bases). Germline CDR1 is MDHEN and CDR2 is SYDVKM. Trimming took 5 bases from V and 1 from J, leaving 13 bases between them. This CDR3 has 15 residues. Written as DNA, the CDR3 is TGTGCCAGCAGTCCCAGGGGAAGCGGCACAGATACGCAGTATTTT. It encodes CASSPRGSGTDTQYF.

The chain is built from TRBV7-2 and TRBJ2-7; D is uncertain. Between the trimmed V and J ends, which lost 1 base and 2 bases, there was a span of 9 bases. The germline CDR1 and CDR2 sequences are SGHTA and FQGNSA. This CDR3 contains 14 residues. The CDR3: CASSLEVGTYEQYF. For the CDR3, the DNA is TGTGCCAGCAGCTTAGAGGTCGGTACCTACGAGCAGTACTTC.

The sample holds many counts of this clonotype. J is TRBJ2-1 and V is TRBV27; TRBD2 agrees at 9 bases. V shed 4 bases, J shed 2 bases, and the junction held 9 bases outside the gene matches. The CDR3 is 17 residues long. Germline CDR1 reads MNHEY; CDR2 reads SMNVEV (reference sequence). The DNA for the CDR3 is TGTGCCAGCAGTTCACTGGCGGGACTAGCAGCCTACAATGAGCAGTTCTTC. Translation gives CASSSLAGLAAYNEQFF.

The sample holds many counts of this clonotype. The chain links TRBV29-1 to TRBJ2-5; D unresolved. Germline V gene data show CDR1 as SQVTM and CDR2 as ANQGSEA. The CDR3 covers 14 residues. Trimming removed 0 bases at V and 4 bases at J, with 12 bases between. The CDR3 sequence: CSVEDYSRGETQYF. DNA of the CDR3: TGCAGCGTTGAAGATTATTCTCGCGGAGAGACCCAGTACTTC.

The rearrangement links TRBV27 to TRBJ2-6; no clear D. The CDR3 has 17 residues. V was pared by 5 bases and J by 1 base, with 15 bases between. CDR1 and CDR2 (germline): MNHEY, SMNVEV (reference sequence). CDR3 sequence: CASSQQVWFSGANVLTF. CDR3 bases: TGTGCCAGCAGTCAGCAGGTCTGGTTTTCTGGGGCCAACGTCCTGACTTTC. The whole variable domain, remainder taken from reference TRBV27 and TRBJ2-6, is EAQVTQNPRYLITVTGKKLTVTCSQNMNHEYMSWYRQDPGLGLRQIYYSMNVEVTDKGDVPEGYKVSRKEKRNFPLILESPSPNQTSLYFCASSQQVWFSGANVLTFGAGSRLTVL.

The chain employs TRBV5-1 and TRBJ2-3, with a possible D match to TRBD1 (6 bases). The germline V gene encodes CDR1 SGHRS and CDR2 YFSETQ. Deletions cut 2 bases from V and 6 bases from J, with 19 bases between. The CDR3 covers 16 residues. In DNA, the CDR3 is TGCGCCAGCAGCTTAGGGTTAGCGACGAGGGGGGATACGCAGTATTTT. Its translation: CASSLGLATRGDTQYF. The whole variable domain, remainder taken from reference TRBV5-1 and TRBJ2-3, is KAGVTQTPRYLIKTRGQQVTLSCSPISGHRSVSWYQQTPGQGLQFLFEYFSETQRNKGNFPGRFSGRQFSNSRSEMNVSTLELGDSALYLCASSLGLATRGDTQYFGPGTRLTVL.

J is TRBJ2-2 and V is TRBV18; 12 bases align to TRBD2. The CDR3 consists of 19 residues. The germline V gene encodes CDR1 KGHSH and CDR2 LQKENI. The V and J ends lost 0 bases and 0 bases, in that order; junction bases with no gene match: 5. In nucleotides, the CDR3 is TGTGCCAGCTCACCACCGGCCCTAGCGGGAGGGGCGAACACCGGGGAGCTGTTTTTT. The encoded protein is CASSPPALAGGANTGELFF.

CDR3 in amino acids: CASSGKTEAFF. The CDR3 DNA reads as TGTGCCAGCAGCGGGAAGACTGAAGCTTTCTTT. V is TRBV7-9 and J is TRBJ1-1, with D hard to call. This CDR3 is 11 amino acids long. Trimming pared 5 bases from V and 5 bases from J, leaving 6 bases between. The germline gives CDR1 SEHNR, CDR2 FQNEAQ (reference sequence).

The chain links TRBV7-8 to TRBJ2-1; D is possibly TRBD2 (6 bases). Germline V gene data show CDR1 as SGHVS and CDR2 as FQNEAQ. V dropped 1 base and J dropped 0 bases, with 13 bases sitting between them. The CDR3 runs to 17 residues. The CDR3 DNA sequence: TGTGCCAGCAGCTTAGTTACTAGCAGCTACTCCTACAATGAGCAGTTCTTC. The encoded protein is CASSLVTSSYSYNEQFF.

The gene calls are TRBV9 and TRBJ2-7; possible D gene TRBD2, 5 bases. CDR1 and CDR2 from the germline V gene are SGDLS and YYNGEE. The CDR3 covers 14 residues. Deletions cut 0 bases from V and 8 bases from J, with 15 bases between. The CDR3 is CASSVEVTRTQQYF. The DNA of the CDR3 is TGTGCCAGCAGCGTAGAAGTCACTAGAACTCAGCAGTACTTC.

The sample holds a few counts of this clonotype. This sequence joins TRBV27 and TRBJ2-7; weak D call: TRBD2 (5 bases). Looked up from germline, CDR1 is MNHEY and CDR2 is SMNVEV (reference sequence). V lost 5 bases and J lost 5, with 19 bases in between. This CDR3 is 15 amino acids long. This chain's CDR3 is CASSQPGSNPHEQYF. For the CDR3, the DNA is TGTGCCAGCAGTCAACCGGGATCAAATCCCCACGAGCAGTACTTC.

A few counts support this clonotype. The chain couples TRBV18 to TRBJ1-1; TRBD1 is a possible D gene (5 bases). Germline CDR1 and CDR2: KGHSH and LQKENI. V gave up 0 bases and J gave up 5 bases, with 16 bases separating them. The CDR3 has 16 amino acids. The chain's CDR3 is CASSPPKGRLGTEAFF. CDR3 in DNA: TGTGCCAGCTCACCACCTAAGGGACGTCTCGGAACTGAAGCTTTCTTT. The full variable domain, its missing parts supplied by reference TRBV18 and TRBJ1-1, is NAGVMQNPRHLVRRRGQEARLRCSPMKGHSHVYWYRQLPEEGLKFMVYLQKENIIDESGMPKERFSAEFPKEGPSILRIQQVVRGDSAAYFCASSPPKGRLGTEAFFGQGTRLTVV.

The chain is built from TRBV10-2 and TRBJ2-2; 9 positions match TRBD2. V was pared by 4 bases and J by 5 bases, with 5 bases of the junction left unmatched. The CDR3 runs 15 residues. CDR1 and CDR2 (germline): WSHSY, SAAADI. CDR3 in amino acids: CASSVGSGRTGELFF. CDR3 bases: TGCGCCAGCAGTGTCGGAAGCGGGAGGACCGGGGAGCTGTTTTTT.

This clonotype appeared a few times. The chain carries TRBV6-5 and TRBJ2-1; D perhaps matches TRBD1 (5 bases). The CDR3 contains 14 residues. Germline assignment: CDR1 MNHEY and CDR2 SVGAGI. V lost 1 base to trimming and J lost 6 bases, with 10 bases between them. Here the CDR3 DNA reads TGTGCCAGCAGTTACTTTGGCAGGGCCAATGAGCAGTTCTTC. It encodes CASSYFGRANEQFF.